This T cell receptor (beta chain) was observed in a study of T cell responses to AZD1222 COVID-19 vaccine. The CDR3 covers 13 residues. The ends were cut back, 8 bases at V and 5 bases at J, with 14 bases in the middle. CDR1 is SEHNR, CDR2 FQNEAQ, per germline (reference sequence). Some clones are missing from TCRdb's copy, which holds only in-frame ones; the method was immunoSEQ multiplex PCR. Here the sample spans some 120,000 clones, 65% to 90% being singletons. This clone has just a few counts. The chain recombines TRBV7-9 with TRBJ2-3; D perhaps matches TRBD1 (5 bases). This TCR derives from an adult in good health. The specimen comprised peripheral blood, sampled on day 0 of AZD1222 vaccination. The CDR3 DNA reads TGTGCCAGCCGAAGAACAGGCGAAGATACGCAGTATTTT. Its protein product is CASRRTGEDTQYF.